These T cell receptor beta chains were read from a single sample in a study of siplizumab effects on memory and regulatory T cells. Measured with immunoSEQ multiplex PCR; TCRdb has only the in-frame clones, and not every one. The table has tens of thousands of clones, less than 90% seen once. Sequencing input: memory CD4+ T cells sorted from blood. Receptors were obtained from a human donor in good health. CDR3s include the opening cysteine and the closing phenylalanine or tryptophan. D genes are given only for firm matches. Size is stated for part of the rows, as once, few or many counts, or as a class when the clone is expanded.

abundance: .
d_gene: .
v_gene: TRBV2
j_gene: TRBJ1-6
CDR3nt: TGTGCCAGCAGTGAAACCTATAGGGGTTCACCCCTCCACTTT
CDR3aa: CASSETYRGSPLHF

abundance: .
d_gene: .
v_gene: TRBV5-1
j_gene: TRBJ2-2
CDR3nt: TGCGCCAGCAAGGACGGGACGGCGAAGACCGGGGAGCTGTTTTTT
CDR3aa: CASKDGTAKTGELFF

abundance: .
d_gene: TRBD1
v_gene: TRBV7-9
j_gene: TRBJ2-7
CDR3nt: TGTGCCAGCAGCTTAGCCGGGACAGGGGCCCACTACGAGCAGTACTTC
CDR3aa: CASSLAGTGAHYEQYF

abundance: .
d_gene: .
v_gene: TRBV30
j_gene: TRBJ2-5
CDR3nt: TGTGCCTGGAGTGTACAGGAGACCCAGTACTTC
CDR3aa: CAWSVQETQYF

abundance: .
d_gene: .
v_gene: TRBV7-2
j_gene: TRBJ2-5
CDR3nt: TGTGCCAGCAGCTTAGCATTAGGGCAGCAACAAGAGACCCAGTACTTC
CDR3aa: CASSLALGQQQETQYF

abundance: .
d_gene: .
v_gene: TRBV7-6
j_gene: TRBJ2-1
CDR3nt: TGTGCCAGCAGCTCTCGACAGGCCTGGTTCTTC
CDR3aa: CASSSRQAWFF

abundance: .
d_gene: TRBD2
v_gene: TRBV6-5
j_gene: TRBJ2-1
CDR3nt: TGTGCCAGCAACCTAGCGGGGGGCAATGAGCAGTTCTTC
CDR3aa: CASNLAGGNEQFF

abundance: .
d_gene: .
v_gene: TRBV7-9
j_gene: TRBJ2-5
CDR3nt: TGTGCCAGCAGCGCCAGGGGCCAAGAGACCCAGTACTTC
CDR3aa: CASSARGQETQYF

abundance: .
d_gene: .
v_gene: TRBV4-1
j_gene: TRBJ2-3
CDR3nt: TGCGCCAGCAGCGCACAGTACAGGGGCACAGATACGCAGTATTTT
CDR3aa: CASSAQYRGTDTQYF

abundance: .
d_gene: .
v_gene: TRBV5-4
j_gene: TRBJ2-7
CDR3nt: TGTGCCAGCAGCGTGGGTGGACAGCGAACTACCTACGAGCAGTACTTC
CDR3aa: CASSVGGQRTTYEQYF

abundance: few
d_gene: TRBD2
v_gene: TRBV10-2
j_gene: TRBJ2-2
CDR3nt: TGCGCCAGCAGATTGGGGACTAGTGACGCCGGGGAGCTGTTTTTT
CDR3aa: CASRLGTSDAGELFF

abundance: .
d_gene: .
v_gene: TRBV6-5
j_gene: TRBJ2-5
CDR3nt: TGTGCCAGCAGCCACGACTACCAGGTGGGAGAGACCCAGTACTTC
CDR3aa: CASSHDYQVGETQYF

abundance: .
d_gene: .
v_gene: TRBV9
j_gene: TRBJ2-4
CDR3nt: TGTGCCAGCAGCGTAGCTTGGGATGGGGGCAACATTCAGTACTTC
CDR3aa: CASSVAWDGGNIQYF

abundance: .
d_gene: TRBD1
v_gene: TRBV10-3
j_gene: TRBJ1-2
CDR3nt: TGTGCCATCAGTGAGTCGCCAGGGGGATTTGGCTACACCTTC
CDR3aa: CAISESPGGFGYTF

abundance: .
d_gene: .
v_gene: TRBV4-1
j_gene: TRBJ2-7
CDR3nt: TGCGCCAGCAGCCAAGGTCTTAGGTTCGGGTCCTACGAGCAGTACTTC
CDR3aa: CASSQGLRFGSYEQYF

abundance: .
d_gene: .
v_gene: TRBV18
j_gene: TRBJ1-4
CDR3nt: TGTGCCAGCTCTCCCAGTGAGGCTGCAACTAATGAAAAACTGTTTTTT
CDR3aa: CASSPSEAATNEKLFF

abundance: few
d_gene: .
v_gene: TRBV7-2
j_gene: TRBJ1-4
CDR3nt: TGTGCCAGCAGCTTAGGACAAGTGGTGGAAAAACTGTTTTTT
CDR3aa: CASSLGQVVEKLFF

abundance: once
d_gene: .
v_gene: TRBV6-6
j_gene: TRBJ1-1
CDR3nt: TGTGCCAGCAGTTCAATAGAGGGGTATATGGGAGCTTTCTTT
CDR3aa: CASSSIEGYMGAFF

abundance: .
d_gene: .
v_gene: TRBV19
j_gene: TRBJ1-4
CDR3nt: TGTGCCAGTAGTAGGGGGGGAACTGAAAAACTGTTTTTT
CDR3aa: CASSRGGTEKLFF

abundance: .
d_gene: .
v_gene: TRBV11-2
j_gene: TRBJ2-2
CDR3nt: TGTGCCAGCAGCTCCCGACTCGCCGGCGGGGAGCTGTTTTTT
CDR3aa: CASSSRLAGGELFF

abundance: .
d_gene: .
v_gene: TRBV2
j_gene: TRBJ2-7
CDR3nt: TGTGCCAGCAGTGAGCTACAGGGCTACGAGCAGTACTTC
CDR3aa: CASSELQGYEQYF

abundance: .
d_gene: TRBD1
v_gene: TRBV5-1
j_gene: TRBJ1-1
CDR3nt: TGCGCCAGCAGCACCGGACAGGGGAACACTGAAGCTTTCTTT
CDR3aa: CASSTGQGNTEAFF

abundance: .
d_gene: TRBD1
v_gene: TRBV2
j_gene: TRBJ2-5
CDR3nt: TGTGCCAGCAGGAAACTACAGGGGCCGCAAGAGACCCAGTACTTC
CDR3aa: CASRKLQGPQETQYF

abundance: .
d_gene: TRBD1
v_gene: TRBV6-6
j_gene: TRBJ1-4
CDR3nt: TGTGCCAGCAGCCGACAGGGTCTAGGGACTAATGAAAAACTGTTTTTT
CDR3aa: CASSRQGLGTNEKLFF

abundance: .
d_gene: .
v_gene: TRBV6-5
j_gene: TRBJ2-2
CDR3nt: TGTGCCAGCAGCCGGGACCTAAATCAGGGGGAGCTGTTTTTT
CDR3aa: CASSRDLNQGELFF

abundance: .
d_gene: TRBD1
v_gene: TRBV6-6
j_gene: TRBJ1-2
CDR3nt: TGTGCCAGCAGTTACTTGGACCAGGGGGGGGTTGGCTACACCTTC
CDR3aa: CASSYLDQGGVGYTF

abundance: once
d_gene: .
v_gene: TRBV7-9
j_gene: TRBJ2-7
CDR3nt: TGTGCCAGCAGCCATCAGGGAGGCTCCTACGAGCAGTACTTC
CDR3aa: CASSHQGGSYEQYF

abundance: .
d_gene: .
v_gene: TRBV27
j_gene: TRBJ2-7
CDR3nt: TGTGCCAGCAGTCCCTCCCAGGGGATGATAAAGAGTACCTACGAGCAGTACTTC
CDR3aa: CASSPSQGMIKSTYEQYF

abundance: .
d_gene: TRBD1
v_gene: TRBV19
j_gene: TRBJ2-5
CDR3nt: TGTGCCAGTAGTCAACAGGGGGTAGGGGAGACCCAGTACTTC
CDR3aa: CASSQQGVGETQYF

abundance: few
d_gene: .
v_gene: TRBV19
j_gene: TRBJ1-5
CDR3nt: TGTGCCAGTGTAAGTCATGAGATAAAGAATCAGCCCCAGCATTTT
CDR3aa: CASVSHEIKNQPQHF

abundance: .
d_gene: TRBD2
v_gene: TRBV10-3
j_gene: TRBJ2-3
CDR3nt: TGTGCCATCAGCTTCGGCGGGACTAGCGGGGATACGCAGTATTTT
CDR3aa: CAISFGGTSGDTQYF

abundance: .
d_gene: TRBD1
v_gene: TRBV18
j_gene: TRBJ2-6
CDR3nt: TGTGCCAGCTCACCACTGGACAGGGCTGGGGCCAACGTCCTGACTTTC
CDR3aa: CASSPLDRAGANVLTF

abundance: .
d_gene: TRBD1
v_gene: TRBV5-1
j_gene: TRBJ2-2
CDR3nt: TGCGCCAGCAGCTTGGCAGGGGGAAGCCCCGGGGAGCTGTTTTTT
CDR3aa: CASSLAGGSPGELFF

abundance: .
d_gene: TRBD1
v_gene: TRBV6-6
j_gene: TRBJ2-7
CDR3nt: TGTGCCAGCAGTAACCGACAGGGGGCTTACGAGCAGTACTTC
CDR3aa: CASSNRQGAYEQYF

abundance: few
d_gene: .
v_gene: TRBV4-1
j_gene: TRBJ1-2
CDR3nt: TGCGCCAGCAGCCAGGTCGACACCTATGGCTACACCTTC
CDR3aa: CASSQVDTYGYTF

abundance: .
d_gene: .
v_gene: TRBV5-4
j_gene: TRBJ1-6
CDR3nt: TGTGCCAGCAGCTTGGCGGCAGGGAGAAATAATTCACCCCTCCACTTT
CDR3aa: CASSLAAGRNNSPLHF

abundance: .
d_gene: .
v_gene: TRBV7-2
j_gene: TRBJ1-3
CDR3nt: TGTGCCAGCAGCTTAAAAACGACCTCTGGAAACACCATATATTTT
CDR3aa: CASSLKTTSGNTIYF

abundance: .
d_gene: .
v_gene: TRBV6-5
j_gene: TRBJ2-7
CDR3nt: TGTGCCAGCAGTTACCCGGGATACGAGCAGTACTTC
CDR3aa: CASSYPGYEQYF

abundance: .
d_gene: TRBD1
v_gene: TRBV30
j_gene: TRBJ1-2
CDR3nt: TGTGCCTGGTCCCACAGGGGAGGTGGCTACACCTTC
CDR3aa: CAWSHRGGGYTF

abundance: .
d_gene: TRBD2
v_gene: TRBV18
j_gene: TRBJ2-2
CDR3nt: TGTGCCAGCTCACCACGGTCACTAGCGGGGAACACCGGGGAGCTGTTTTTT
CDR3aa: CASSPRSLAGNTGELFF

abundance: .
d_gene: .
v_gene: TRBV11-3
j_gene: TRBJ2-7
CDR3nt: TGTGCCAGCAGCTTAACCGGGACTGGCTACGAGCAGTACTTC
CDR3aa: CASSLTGTGYEQYF

abundance: .
d_gene: .
v_gene: TRBV15
j_gene: TRBJ2-6
CDR3nt: TGTGCCACCAGCAGAGATCAGGGCTCTGGGGCCAACGTCCTGACTTTC
CDR3aa: CATSRDQGSGANVLTF

abundance: .
d_gene: .
v_gene: TRBV6-5
j_gene: TRBJ1-3
CDR3nt: TGTGCCAGCTCGACCTCCGGGACAAACGAAAACACCATATATTTT
CDR3aa: CASSTSGTNENTIYF

abundance: once
d_gene: .
v_gene: TRBV7-9
j_gene: TRBJ2-7
CDR3nt: TGTGCCAGCAGCTTTGGGCGAGACAGCACTTTCTACGAGCAGTACTTC
CDR3aa: CASSFGRDSTFYEQYF

abundance: .
d_gene: TRBD1
v_gene: TRBV7-9
j_gene: TRBJ2-2
CDR3nt: TGTGCCAGCAGCCCGGACCTGGGACAGAGGAACACCGGGGAGCTGTTTTTT
CDR3aa: CASSPDLGQRNTGELFF

abundance: .
d_gene: TRBD1
v_gene: TRBV5-1
j_gene: TRBJ2-7
CDR3nt: TGCGCCAGCACCCCCGGTGGCAGGGGGTTTACCTACGAGCAGTACTTC
CDR3aa: CASTPGGRGFTYEQYF

abundance: once
d_gene: .
v_gene: TRBV10-2
j_gene: TRBJ1-1
CDR3nt: TGCGCCAGTGGGGCCCTGACGGGGAACACTGAAGCTTTCTTT
CDR3aa: CASGALTGNTEAFF

abundance: .
d_gene: .
v_gene: TRBV5-5
j_gene: TRBJ1-6
CDR3nt: TGTGCCAGCAGGGGGGATCACTCTGGTAATTCACCCCTCCACTTT
CDR3aa: CASRGDHSGNSPLHF

abundance: .
d_gene: .
v_gene: TRBV11-1
j_gene: TRBJ2-5
CDR3nt: TGTGCCAGCAGCACCCAGCCTGCAGTACAAGAGACCCAGTACTTC
CDR3aa: CASSTQPAVQETQYF

abundance: .
d_gene: .
v_gene: TRBV6-5
j_gene: TRBJ1-1
CDR3nt: TGTGCCAGCAGTTACTCGGGTAGGGATACGAGGGCTGAAGCTTTCTTT
CDR3aa: CASSYSGRDTRAEAFF

abundance: .
d_gene: .
v_gene: TRBV4-2
j_gene: TRBJ2-5
CDR3nt: TGTGCCAGCAGCCTACGGACGGGACAACCGAGGGAGACCCAGTACTTC
CDR3aa: CASSLRTGQPRETQYF

abundance: once
d_gene: .
v_gene: TRBV25-1
j_gene: TRBJ2-3
CDR3nt: TGTGCCAGCAGCCCGGCAGGGGCAGATACGCAGTATTTT
CDR3aa: CASSPAGADTQYF

abundance: .
d_gene: TRBD1
v_gene: TRBV27
j_gene: TRBJ1-1
CDR3nt: TGTGCCAGCAGAAAGAACTTAGGGGGCGCAAGTACTGAAGCTTTCTTT
CDR3aa: CASRKNLGGASTEAFF

abundance: .
d_gene: .
v_gene: TRBV2
j_gene: TRBJ2-7
CDR3nt: TGTGCCAGCAGATACGGACTACTCTCCTACGAGCAGTACTTC
CDR3aa: CASRYGLLSYEQYF

abundance: .
d_gene: .
v_gene: TRBV10-2
j_gene: TRBJ2-7
CDR3nt: TGCGCCAGCAGTGAGGTCGGCTACGAGCAGTACTTC
CDR3aa: CASSEVGYEQYF

abundance: .
d_gene: TRBD2
v_gene: TRBV5-1
j_gene: TRBJ2-7
CDR3nt: TGCGCCAGCAGCCTGCGGGTAGCGGGAGAGAGCGAGCAGTACTTC
CDR3aa: CASSLRVAGESEQYF

abundance: once
d_gene: TRBD1
v_gene: TRBV7-9
j_gene: TRBJ2-7
CDR3nt: TGTGCCAGCAGCTCCAGGACAGGAATTTTTTATGACGAGCAGTACTTC
CDR3aa: CASSSRTGIFYDEQYF